These T cell receptor beta chains were read from a single sample in a study of blood T cells in healthy people across ages. TCRdb ran MiXCR on the 5' RACE reads and lists one entry per CDR3 protein. This sample has 650,000 to 700,000 distinct CDR3 sequences, with about 51% found just once. The sequenced sample was blood. Receptors were obtained from a woman over 75 in good health. CDR3s include the opening cysteine and the closing phenylalanine or tryptophan. The order of the fields is clone size, J gene, V gene, D gene, CDR3 DNA, CDR3 protein. A D gene is named only where the DNA matches it firmly. Size is omitted from some rows. Given values are once, few, many or a class for expanded clones.

many,TRBJ2-3,TRBV6-6,-,TGTGCCAGCAGTTCTAAACTAGGCGGCACAGATACGCAGTATTTT,CASSSKLGGTDTQYF
-,TRBJ1-1,TRBV12-5,-,TGTGCTAGTGGTTTGGGATCGGGAGGGAACACTGAAGCTTTCTTT,CASGLGSGGNTEAFF
many,TRBJ2-7,TRBV9,-,TGTGCCTCCGCAATAACCCCAGGTAGCTCCTACGAGCAGTACTTC,CASAITPGSSYEQYF
-,TRBJ2-3,TRBV4-2,TRBD2,TGTGCCAGCAGCCAAGATATGACTAGCGGGAGGGCCGTTACGCAGTATTTT,CASSQDMTSGRAVTQYF
once,TRBJ2-7,TRBV20-1,-,TGCAGTGCCGGGCGGGTACACGAGCAGTACTTC,CSAGRVHEQYF
-,TRBJ2-1,TRBV6-2/TRBV6-3,-,TGTGCCAGCAGTTTTGCGGTAGGCGGAGGCGTCAATGAGCAGTTCTTC,CASSFAVGGGVNEQFF
-,TRBJ1-5,TRBV7-9,TRBD1,TGTGCCAGCAGCTCGGGACAGCCTAATCAGCCCCAGCATTTT,CASSSGQPNQPQHF
-,TRBJ2-1,TRBV12-3/TRBV12-4,TRBD1,TGTGCCAGCAGGGCCGGACAGGGGAATGAGCAGTTCTTC,CASRAGQGNEQFF
-,TRBJ2-7,TRBV29-1,TRBD1,TGCAGCGGGGGAAACAGGGGTCTTTCCGAGCAGTACTTC,CSGGNRGLSEQYF
many,TRBJ2-7,TRBV9,-,TGTGCCAGCAGCGTACTCCCAGGTACTTCCTACGAGCAGTACTTC,CASSVLPGTSYEQYF
-,TRBJ2-2,TRBV24-1,-,TGTGCCACCAGTGACCCAGAGAGGGGAAGAACCGGGGAGCTGTTTTTT,CATSDPERGRTGELFF
many,TRBJ2-7,TRBV29-1,-,TGCAGCGTCGCCCGGGACTCCCTTCCGGACGAGCAGTACTTC,CSVARDSLPDEQYF
-,TRBJ2-2,TRBV28,-,TGTGCCAGCGAGTCCTCACAGACCGGGGAGCTGTTTTTT,CASESSQTGELFF
-,TRBJ2-7,TRBV5-5,-,TGTGCCAGCAATCTGGTAGGTGGGTACGAGCAGTACTTC,CASNLVGGYEQYF
-,TRBJ2-1,TRBV29-1,TRBD2,TGCAGTGGACAAAGCGGGAGGGGATATGAGCAGTTCTTC,CSGQSGRGYEQFF
-,TRBJ1-2,TRBV20-1,TRBD1,TGCAGTGCTAGAAATCAGGACAGGGATTTCTATGGCTACACCTTC,CSARNQDRDFYGYTF
-,TRBJ2-1,TRBV10-3,-,TGTGCCACTGGGGGCCAGGGGCGCAGGAATGAGCAGTTCTTC,CATGGQGRRNEQFF
-,TRBJ2-3,TRBV20-1,TRBD2,TGCAGTGCTAGGGAGGGACTAGCGGCCCCCGAGGGTACGCAGTATTTT,CSAREGLAAPEGTQYF
many,TRBJ2-1,TRBV7-3,-,TGTGCCAGCAGCTTAATCTTGGCCGGTCGGGATGAGCAGTTCTTC,CASSLILAGRDEQFF
-,TRBJ2-3,TRBV11-1,-,TGTGCCAGCAGCAGCTCCGGGACTCCTATGCAGTATTTT,CASSSSGTPMQYF
many,TRBJ2-7,TRBV28,-,TGTGCCAGCAGCCCCGGATCTGGCTCCCGGGGCTACGAGCAGTACTTC,CASSPGSGSRGYEQYF
many,TRBJ2-5,TRBV7-2,-,TGTGCCAGCAGCCCAACGTTTTGGGAGACCCAGTACTTC,CASSPTFWETQYF
-,TRBJ2-1,TRBV7-8,-,TGTGCCAGCAGCTTAGTTGGAGGGGGCTGGATCGATGAGCAGTTCTTC,CASSLVGGGWIDEQFF
-,TRBJ2-3,TRBV28,TRBD1,TGTGCCAGCAGTCCATACGACAGGGCGGCACCTACGCAGTATTTT,CASSPYDRAAPTQYF
-,TRBJ1-6,TRBV7-6,-,TGTGCCAGCAGCTTGGCCCAGGGCAATGCCTATAATTCACCCCTCCACTTT,CASSLAQGNAYNSPLHF
-,TRBJ1-5,TRBV28,TRBD1,TGTGCCAGCAGTGGGGACAGCGGTAGCAATCAGCCCCAGCATTTT,CASSGDSGSNQPQHF
few,TRBJ1-6,TRBV7-2,-,TGTGCCAGCAGCTTAAACAGGGCTGGAGATTCACCCCTCCACTTT,CASSLNRAGDSPLHF
-,TRBJ2-1,TRBV19,-,TGTGCCAGTAGTATTGGGATTAACAATGAGCAGTTCTTC,CASSIGINNEQFF
many,TRBJ2-1,TRBV6-5,-,TGTGCCAGCAGTTACTCGCGATATAGTCCCCTCGGTGAGCAGTTCTTC,CASSYSRYSPLGEQFF
-,TRBJ1-6,TRBV27,-,TGTGCCAGCAGTAGACAGAATACGAATTCACCCCTCCACTTT,CASSRQNTNSPLHF
-,TRBJ2-5,TRBV12-3/TRBV12-4,TRBD2,TGTGCCAGCAGCCCACAGCGGGGGGGCTGTGAGACCCAGTACTTC,CASSPQRGGCETQYF
-,TRBJ2-7,TRBV20-1,-,TGCAGTGCTAGGGAAGGGCCTTATTTTAACGAGCAGTACTTC,CSAREGPYFNEQYF
few,TRBJ2-3,TRBV20-1,TRBD2,TGCAGTGCCGGGGGGAGGGCTACTAGCACAGATACGCAGTATTTT,CSAGGRATSTDTQYF
-,TRBJ2-4,TRBV18,TRBD1,TGTGCCAGCTCACCTCCAGACAGGGGGTACAATGAGCAGTACTTC,CASSPPDRGYNEQYF
-,TRBJ2-3,TRBV3-1,TRBD2,TGTGCCAGCAGCCAAAAGTTTTGGGGAGGGAAAGATACGCAGTATTTT,CASSQKFWGGKDTQYF
-,TRBJ2-7,TRBV7-6,TRBD2,TGTGCCAGCAGCTCGACTAGCCGAAATCGCTACGAGCAGTACTTC,CASSSTSRNRYEQYF
-,TRBJ2-7,TRBV7-6,-,TGTGCCAGCAGCTTTCGCTACTCCTACGAGCAGTACTTC,CASSFRYSYEQYF
-,TRBJ2-4,TRBV20-1,-,TGCAGTGCTAGAGATGGATCAAGCGAAAACATTCAGTACTTC,CSARDGSSENIQYF
-,TRBJ1-2,TRBV25-1,TRBD1,TGTGCCAGCAGTGAATGGGGAAGACAGGGGCATAACTATGGCTACACCTTC,CASSEWGRQGHNYGYTF
-,TRBJ2-7,TRBV5-1,-,TGCGCCAGCAGCTTGGGATATGGGAATGAGCAGTACTTC,CASSLGYGNEQYF
many,TRBJ2-7,TRBV28,TRBD2,TGTGCCAGCAGGGCGAGACTAGCGGGTTACGAGCAGTACTTC,CASRARLAGYEQYF
-,TRBJ2-7,TRBV4-3,-,TGCGCCAGCAGCCAAGATCTTGGAGGGGGCAGTTACGAGCAGTACTTC,CASSQDLGGGSYEQYF
few,TRBJ1-1,TRBV12-3/TRBV12-4,-,TGTGCCAGCAGTTTTCTGGGAGACGCTGAAGCTTTCTTT,CASSFLGDAEAFF
-,TRBJ2-7,TRBV28,-,TGTGCCAGCAGTCTAAGACAGCCCTCCTACGAGCAGTACTTC,CASSLRQPSYEQYF
-,TRBJ1-1,TRBV6-6,-,TGTGCCTCCCAAACAGGGTTCGGCACTGAAGCTTTCTTT,CASQTGFGTEAFF
few,TRBJ1-4,TRBV30,-,TGTGCCTGGGGTCGGGAAAAACTGTTTTTT,CAWGREKLFF
few,TRBJ2-3,TRBV6-1,-,TGTGCCAGCAGACCCTTGACAGGAGTTGATAGGGATACGCAGTATTTT,CASRPLTGVDRDTQYF
many,TRBJ1-2,TRBV7-9,-,TGTGCCAGCAGCTTAGTGACGGGATCAAACTATGGCTACACCTTC,CASSLVTGSNYGYTF
-,TRBJ2-1,TRBV12-3/TRBV12-4,TRBD1,TGTGCCAGCACCTCGGGACAGGGGGGATACAATGAGCAGTTCTTC,CASTSGQGGYNEQFF
-,TRBJ2-2,TRBV3-1,-,TGTGCCAGCAGGCAATTCACGGAGGCCGGGGAGCTGTTTTTT,CASRQFTEAGELFF
few,TRBJ2-3,TRBV27,-,TGTGCCATCAGTCCCGGCTCAGATACGCAGTATTTT,CAISPGSDTQYF
-,TRBJ2-5,TRBV12-3/TRBV12-4,TRBD2,TGTGCCAGCAGCGGAGCGGGGGTGGAGACCCAGTACTTC,CASSGAGVETQYF
once,TRBJ2-5,TRBV6-1,-,TGTGCCAGCACCCGAAGAGGTTTGGGCGATGAGCAGTACTTC,CASTRRGLGDEQYF
-,TRBJ1-6,TRBV5-1,TRBD1,TGCGCCAGTAGCCCCTCGGTCAGGGGGAATTCACCCCTCCACTTT,CASSPSVRGNSPLHF
few,TRBJ2-3,TRBV11-2,-,TGTGCCAGCAGCGTAGGTTTCCCAGATACGCAGTATTTT,CASSVGFPDTQYF